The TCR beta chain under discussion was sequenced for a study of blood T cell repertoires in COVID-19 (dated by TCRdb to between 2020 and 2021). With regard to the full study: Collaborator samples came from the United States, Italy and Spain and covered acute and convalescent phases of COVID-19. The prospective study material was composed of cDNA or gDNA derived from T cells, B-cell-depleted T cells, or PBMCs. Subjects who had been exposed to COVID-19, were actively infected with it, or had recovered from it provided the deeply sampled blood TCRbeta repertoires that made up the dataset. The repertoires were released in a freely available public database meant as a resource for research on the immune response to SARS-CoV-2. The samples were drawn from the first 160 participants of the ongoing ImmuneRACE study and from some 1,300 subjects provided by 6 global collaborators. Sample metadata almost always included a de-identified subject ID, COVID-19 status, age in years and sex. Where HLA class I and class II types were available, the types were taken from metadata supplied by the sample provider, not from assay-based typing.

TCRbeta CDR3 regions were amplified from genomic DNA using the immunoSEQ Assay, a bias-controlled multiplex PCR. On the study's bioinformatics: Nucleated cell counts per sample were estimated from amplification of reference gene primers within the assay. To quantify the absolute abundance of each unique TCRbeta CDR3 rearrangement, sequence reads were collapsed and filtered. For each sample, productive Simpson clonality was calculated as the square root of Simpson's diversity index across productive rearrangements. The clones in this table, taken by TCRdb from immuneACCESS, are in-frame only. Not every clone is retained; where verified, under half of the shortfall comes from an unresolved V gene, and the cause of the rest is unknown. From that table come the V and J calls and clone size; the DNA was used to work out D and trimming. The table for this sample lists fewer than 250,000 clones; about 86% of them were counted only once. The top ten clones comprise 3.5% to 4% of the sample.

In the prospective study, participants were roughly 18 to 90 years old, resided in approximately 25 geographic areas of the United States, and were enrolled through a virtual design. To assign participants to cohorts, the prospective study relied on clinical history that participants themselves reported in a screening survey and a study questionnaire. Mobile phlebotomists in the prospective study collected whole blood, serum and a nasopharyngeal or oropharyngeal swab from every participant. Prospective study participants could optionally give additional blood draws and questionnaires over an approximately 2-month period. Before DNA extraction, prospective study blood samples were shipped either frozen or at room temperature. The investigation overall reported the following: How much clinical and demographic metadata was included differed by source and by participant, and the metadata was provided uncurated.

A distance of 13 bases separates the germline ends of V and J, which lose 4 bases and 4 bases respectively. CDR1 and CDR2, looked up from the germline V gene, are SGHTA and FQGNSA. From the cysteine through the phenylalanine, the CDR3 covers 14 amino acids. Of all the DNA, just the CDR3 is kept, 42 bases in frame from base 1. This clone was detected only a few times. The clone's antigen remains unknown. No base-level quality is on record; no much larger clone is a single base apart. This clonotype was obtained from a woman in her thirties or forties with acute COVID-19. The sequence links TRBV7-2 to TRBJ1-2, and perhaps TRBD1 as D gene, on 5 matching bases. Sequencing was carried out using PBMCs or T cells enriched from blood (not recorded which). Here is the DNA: TGTGCCAGCAGCTCTCACCAGGGCGGCTATGGCTACACCTTC. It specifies CASSSHQGGYGYTF.